The next 32 T cell receptor beta chains were all read from a single sample in a study of blood T cell repertoires in COVID-19. The table came from immunoSEQ multiplex PCR; TCRdb's copy has only in-frame clones and leaves some out. Here the sample spans about 110,000 clones, approximately 80% being singletons. Specimen: peripheral blood. All receptors derive from a woman of 80 years or more with active or convalescent COVID-19.

The rearrangement uses TRBV3-1 (or the pseudogene TRBV3-2) and TRBJ2-2, with D hard to call. CDR1 is LGHDT and CDR2 is YNNKEL in the germline V gene (reference sequence). This CDR3 spans 17 amino acids. Trimming removed 1 base at V and 7 bases at J, with 19 bases between. CDR3 protein: CASSQAFLGGYGGELFF. CDR3 nucleotide sequence: TGTGCCAGCAGCCAAGCATTCCTAGGTGGTTATGGCGGGGAGCTGTTTTTT.

The V and J genes are TRBV28 and TRBJ1-2; D possibly corresponds to TRBD1 (6 bases). Trimming took off 6 bases at V and 0 bases at J, with 14 bases between the two ends. CDR1 and CDR2 from the germline V gene are MDHEN and SYDVKM. The CDR3 extends over 15 amino acids. The CDR3 is CASRMTGGANYGYTF. For the CDR3, the DNA is TGTGCCAGCAGGATGACAGGCGGAGCTAACTATGGCTACACCTTC.

This clone turned up a few times. The V gene is TRBV6-4, the J gene TRBJ2-3, with 8 bases aligning to TRBD1. The CDR3 totals 15 residues. Germline V CDR1 and CDR2: MRHNA, SNTAGT. With 6 bases clipped from V and 2 bases from J, the junction kept 7 bases outside the gene matches. CDR3 DNA sequence: TGTGCCAGCAGGAAGGGGCAGGGGGCCACAGATACGCAGTATTTT. As protein: CASRKGQGATDTQYF.

This chain joins TRBV7-9 and TRBJ2-2, with TRBD1 matching 7 bases. The CDR3 is made up of 16 amino acids. V trimming: 3 bases; J trimming: 6 bases; junction bases outside the gene matches: 10. Per germline, CDR1 SEHNR and CDR2 FQNEAQ (reference sequence). DNA for the CDR3: TGTGCCAGCAGCTTTTCCCGGTCAGGGGGATCCGGGGAGCTGTTTTTT. This encodes CASSFSRSGGSGELFF.

Of note for this clone: Relative to the germline gene, one junction end is altered; a read error may explain this. The chain links TRBV6-5 to TRBJ1-2, with D perhaps TRBD1 (6 bases). The germline V gene has CDR1 MNHEY and CDR2 SVGAGI. There are 13 residues in the CDR3. The CDR3 sequence is CARSLGGGYGYTF. The DNA for the CDR3 is TGTGCCCGCAGTTTAGGGGGGGGGTATGGCTACACCTTC.

The chain couples TRBV14 to TRBJ2-1; 7 nucleotides match TRBD2. The CDR3 totals 15 residues. Per germline, CDR1 SGHDN and CDR2 FVKESK. V dropped 6 bases and J dropped 2; count of bases not matched to a gene: 7. CDR3: CASSPNRGAYNEQFF. As DNA, the CDR3 is TGTGCCAGCAGTCCTAATCGGGGGGCCTACAATGAGCAGTTCTTC.

The V gene is TRBV18, the J gene TRBJ2-7, with a possible D match to TRBD2 (9 bases). This CDR3 is 15 amino acids long. Trimming took off 3 bases at V and 5 bases at J, with 17 bases between the two ends. The germline V gene encodes CDR1 KGHSH and CDR2 LQKENI. CDR3: CASSPNLAGQDEQYF. Written as DNA, the CDR3 is TGTGCCAGCTCACCGAATCTAGCGGGACAGGACGAGCAGTACTTC.

The chain recombines TRBV27 with TRBJ1-2; D is perhaps TRBD1 (5 bases). Looked up from germline, CDR1 is MNHEY and CDR2 is SMNVEV (reference sequence). Trimming pared 4 bases from V and 4 bases from J, leaving 16 bases between. There are 15 residues in the CDR3. CDR3 loop: CASSSIQAISYGYTF. The CDR3 nucleotides read TGTGCCAGCAGTTCAATACAGGCCATCTCCTATGGCTACACCTTC.

The rearrangement links TRBV30 to TRBJ2-7; 8 bases line up with TRBD1. The germline gives CDR1 GTSNPN, CDR2 SVGIG (reference sequence). This CDR3 has 13 residues. J gave up 2 bases and V 3 bases, and 3 bases lay outside the gene matches. CDR3 amino acids: CAWRRQGTYEQYF. CDR3 DNA: TGTGCCTGGAGACGACAGGGGACCTACGAGCAGTACTTC.

The V and J genes are TRBV9 and TRBJ2-5; D ambiguous. The germline CDR1 and CDR2 sequences are SGDLS and YYNGEE. The CDR3 runs 16 residues. V was pared by 2 bases and J by 0 bases, with 14 bases between. CDR3 residues: CASSVGTDLYQETQYF. The CDR3 region has the DNA TGTGCCAGCAGCGTGGGTACAGACCTATACCAAGAGACCCAGTACTTC.

The chain joins TRBV5-1 to TRBJ2-1; the D is unclear. V lost 1 base and J 8 bases, leaving 16 bases between the germline ends. Germline assignment: CDR1 SGHRS and CDR2 YFSETQ. The CDR3 loop spans 15 amino acids. This chain's CDR3 is CASSLRSSYKHEQFF. The CDR3 DNA reads as TGCGCCAGCAGCTTGAGGAGTTCCTACAAGCATGAGCAGTTCTTC.

This clone was observed a few times. The chain links TRBV6-6 to TRBJ2-4; 8 nucleotides align to TRBD1. The CDR3 runs 16 residues. Per the germline V gene, CDR1 is MNHNY and CDR2 is SVGAGI (reference sequence). The junction had 8 bases not matched to a gene; V was cut back by 6 bases and J by 1 base. The CDR3 region has the DNA TGTGCCAGCAGGGGTGGACAGGGAGGTGCCAAAAACATTCAGTACTTC. Protein product: CASRGGQGGAKNIQYF.

The V and J genes are TRBV18 and TRBJ2-7; TRBD1 is a possible D gene (5 bases). Germline assignment: CDR1 KGHSH and CDR2 LQKENI. The V gene lost 2 bases and the J gene lost 1 base, with 6 bases spanning the gap. CDR3 length equals 13 residues. The CDR3 bases are TGTGCCAGCTCACCAGACAGTTCCTACGAGCAGTACTTC. This sequence encodes CASSPDSSYEQYF.

The chain uses TRBV27 and TRBJ2-7, with a tentative D call TRBD1 (5 bases). There are 13 residues in the CDR3. Trimming left V 6 bases short and J 0 bases short, with 9 bases between. Per the germline V gene, CDR1 is MNHEY and CDR2 is SMNVEV (reference sequence). The CDR3 is CASSPTASYEQYF. CDR3 DNA sequence: TGTGCCAGCAGCCCGACAGCCTCCTACGAGCAGTACTTC.

The rearrangement joins TRBV15 to TRBJ2-7; D is perhaps TRBD1 (6 bases). CDR3 length: 18 amino acids. V was trimmed by 0 bases and J by 0 bases, leaving 18 bases between them. CDR1 is LNHNV and CDR2 is YYDKDF in the germline V gene (reference sequence). CDR3 loop: CATSRDRGKGVLSYEQYF. The CDR3 bases are TGTGCCACCAGCAGAGATAGGGGGAAGGGGGTCCTCTCCTACGAGCAGTACTTC.

This clone was detected only once. The chain combines TRBV2 with TRBJ2-3; weak D call: TRBD1 (5 bases). CDR1 is SNHLY and CDR2 is FYNNEI in the germline V gene. The CDR3 is 14 residues long. V shed 5 bases and J shed 6 bases, with 15 bases lying between them. The CDR3, as DNA: TGTGCCAGCAGTCGCAGGGTAGGGTCCGATACGCAGTATTTT. This encodes CASSRRVGSDTQYF. Full variable domain (missing parts from reference TRBV2 and TRBJ2-3): EPEVTQTPSHQVTQMGQEVILRCVPISNHLYFYWYRQILGQKVEFLVSFYNNEISEKSEIFDDQFSVERPDGSNFTLKIRSTKLEDSAMYFCASSRRVGSDTQYFGPGTRLTVL.

V gene TRBV20-1 combines with J gene TRBJ2-7; D uncertain. The CDR3 length is 11 residues. Germline assignment: CDR1 DFQATT and CDR2 SNEGSKA (reference sequence). Trimming cost V 0 bases and J 6 bases, with 6 bases left between them. This CDR3 reads CSARDQVEQYF. The CDR3 DNA sequence: TGCAGTGCTAGAGATCAGGTCGAGCAGTACTTC.

The chain carries TRBV24-1 and TRBJ1-2; a weak D match, TRBD1 (5 bases). V lost 4 bases and J 4 bases, leaving 9 bases between the germline ends. CDR1 is KGHDR and CDR2 is SFDVKD in the germline V gene. The CDR3 runs 13 residues. The CDR3 reads CATSDPTVYGYTF. The CDR3 DNA is TGTGCCACCAGTGACCCGACAGTCTATGGCTACACCTTC.

This chain uses TRBV6-1 with TRBJ2-5, with 8 positions matching TRBD1. Germline V gene lookup returns CDR1 MNHNS and CDR2 SASEGT. The CDR3 extends over 12 amino acids. V dropped 3 bases and J dropped 7; count of bases not matched to a gene: 1. In nucleotides, the CDR3 is TGTGCCAGCAGTGACAGGGGGCTGACCCAGTACTTC. It codes for CASSDRGLTQYF.

The chain couples TRBV6-2 or TRBV6-3 to TRBJ1-5; the match to TRBD1 covers 7 bases. Germline V gives CDR1 MNHEY, CDR2 SVGEGT. With 2 bases clipped from V and 1 base from J, the junction kept 2 bases outside the gene matches. The CDR3 totals 15 residues. The CDR3 reads CASSYGTVSNQPQHF. The CDR3, as DNA: TGTGCCAGCAGTTACGGGACAGTCAGCAATCAGCCCCAGCATTTT.

The table lists this clone with a few counts. The rearrangement links TRBV27 to TRBJ2-2; D is perhaps TRBD2 (7 bases). V was clipped by 4 bases and J by 0 bases, with 12 bases between them. This CDR3 contains 16 residues. Germline-derived CDR1 and CDR2 are MNHEY and SMNVEV (reference sequence). The CDR3 sequence is CASSSWGGANTGELFF. CDR3 in DNA: TGTGCCAGCAGTTCCTGGGGGGGCGCGAACACCGGGGAGCTGTTTTTT.

The chain couples TRBV6-5 to TRBJ2-2; TRBD2 matches at 7 bases. The CDR3 has 12 amino acids. The V and J ends lost 4 bases and 7 bases, in that order; junction bases with no gene match: 0. The germline V gene encodes CDR1 MNHEY and CDR2 SVGAGI. The CDR3 loop is CASSWGGGELFF. The CDR3 DNA reads TGTGCCAGCAGTTGGGGGGGCGGGGAGCTGTTTTTT.

This sequence joins TRBV14 and TRBJ2-4, with 8 bases that match TRBD1. V shed 3 bases, J shed 8 bases, and the junction held 9 bases outside the gene matches. The CDR3 length is 15 residues. CDR1 and CDR2 (germline): SGHDN, FVKESK. Here the CDR3 DNA reads TGTGCCAGCAGCCAGGAAGACAGGGGCGGAGACATTCAGTACTTC. This gives the protein CASSQEDRGGDIQYF.

This sequence joins TRBV6-5 and TRBJ2-1; 10 bases match TRBD2. This CDR3 comprises 14 residues. Germline CDR1 reads MNHEY; CDR2 reads SVGAGI. V was clipped by 7 bases and J by 10 bases; unmatched bases: 10. The CDR3 DNA is TGTGCCAGCACGGGGCTAGCGGGAGAAGAAGAGCAGTTCTTC. This sequence encodes CASTGLAGEEEQFF.

The genes are TRBV11-1 and TRBJ1-6; tentative D call: TRBD1 (6 bases). Germline V gene data show CDR1 as SGHAT and CDR2 as FQDESV (reference sequence). V was clipped by 2 bases and J by 7 bases, with 12 bases between them. This CDR3 is 15 amino acids long. CDR3 coding DNA: TGTGCCAGCAGCTTATCCCCAGGGGAGAATTCACCCCTCCACTTT. Its protein is CASSLSPGENSPLHF.

The chain recombines TRBV19 with TRBJ1-6; D is perhaps TRBD1 (5 bases). V shed 11 bases and J shed 8 bases, with 16 bases lying between them. CDR1 and CDR2 (germline): LNHDA, SQIVND (reference sequence). The CDR3 has 13 amino acids. The CDR3 bases are TGTGCCGCCGGCGGACAATCGGATTCACCCCTCCACTTT. Protein product: CAAGGQSDSPLHF.

V and J are TRBV6-5 and TRBJ2-5; 7 nucleotides match TRBD1. The CDR3 sequence is 15 residues long. CDR1 MNHEY and CDR2 SVGAGI come from the germline V gene. V lost 4 bases to trimming and J lost 1 base; unmatched junction nucleotides: 6. The CDR3 DNA sequence: TGTGCCAGCAGTTGGATAACAGGGGCCCAAGAGACCCAGTACTTC. Protein product: CASSWITGAQETQYF.

V usage is TRBV19 and J usage is TRBJ1-5; TRBD1 agrees at 8 bases. Germline V gene sequence: CDR1 LNHDA, CDR2 SQIVND (reference sequence). The CDR3 is made up of 17 amino acids. V trimming: 8 bases; J trimming: 2 bases; junction bases outside the gene matches: 14. DNA of the CDR3: TGTGCCAGTGAACCCAGGGACAGGCCGGTGGGCAATCAGCCCCAGCATTTT. Translated, it gives CASEPRDRPVGNQPQHF.

The rearrangement links TRBV6-5 to TRBJ1-2; 8 bases align to TRBD1. V was clipped by 6 bases and J by 4 bases; unmatched bases: 7. The CDR3 spans 14 residues. The germline CDR1 and CDR2 sequences are MNHEY and SVGAGI. The CDR3 DNA reads TGTGCCAGCAGGGACAGGGTGAGGGGCTATGGCTACACCTTC. It encodes CASRDRVRGYGYTF.

This chain connects TRBV13 to TRBJ2-3, with TRBD2 matching over 10 bases. This CDR3 has 16 residues. Losses at the gene ends were 5 bases for V and 0 bases for J; bases not matched to a gene: 5. Germline V lookup: CDR1 PRHDT, CDR2 FYEKMQ (reference sequence). The CDR3 protein is CASSPLAGTSTDTQYF. The DNA of the CDR3 is TGTGCCAGCAGCCCACTAGCGGGAACTAGCACAGATACGCAGTATTTT. The variable domain in full, completed from reference TRBV13 and TRBJ2-3, reads AAGVIQSPRHLIKEKRETATLKCYPIPRHDTVYWYQQGPGQDPQFLISFYEKMQSDKGSIPDRFSAQQFSDYHSELNMSSLELGDSALYFCASSPLAGTSTDTQYFGPGTRLTVL.

The chain employs TRBV30 and TRBJ1-5; D possibly corresponds to TRBD1 (5 bases). This CDR3 is 13 amino acids long. The V gene lost 0 bases and the J gene lost 7 bases, with 10 bases spanning the gap. Germline V gene data show CDR1 as GTSNPN and CDR2 as SVGIG (reference sequence). CDR3 nucleotides: TGTGCCTGGAGTGTAAGGGGCAGGCAGCCCCAGCATTTT. As protein: CAWSVRGRQPQHF.

The sample holds one count of this clone. CDR3 sequence (DNA): TGTGCCAGCAGCCTTAGGGGGACCGGGGAGCTGTTTTTT. It codes for CASSLRGTGELFF. The rearrangement joins TRBV12-3 or TRBV12-4 to TRBJ2-2; D may be TRBD1 (6 bases). The V gene lost 6 bases and the J gene lost 5 bases, with 10 bases spanning the gap. This CDR3 region has 13 residues.